Listed below are T cell receptor beta chains from one sample, sequenced in a study of beta chain features in type 1 diabetes. Here immunoSEQ multiplex PCR was the method, and the copy in TCRdb shows in-frame clones only, minus some. The sample consists of some 270,000 clones, around 9.9% of them appearing once. Input material: naive CD4+ T cells from blood. The source is a man aged 30-40 years with type 1 diabetes. CDR3s include the opening cysteine and the closing phenylalanine or tryptophan. A D gene is named only where the DNA matches it firmly. Not all rows give a size; the values are once, few, many and, for expanded clones, a class.

J,D,size,V,CDR3,DNA
TRBJ2-1,-,few,TRBV6-5,CASSLGGEQFF,TGTGCCAGCAGTCTGGGAGGTGAGCAGTTCTTC
TRBJ2-3,TRBD2,-,TRBV5-4,CASSLALAGGSTDTQYF,TGTGCCAGCAGCTTGGCACTAGCGGGGGGCAGCACAGATACGCAGTATTTT
TRBJ1-4,TRBD1,few,TRBV5-4,CASSWGEGTGNEKLFF,TGTGCCAGCAGCTGGGGGGAAGGGACAGGGAATGAAAAACTGTTTTTT
TRBJ1-6,-,-,TRBV7-6,CASSFRQSDNSPLHF,TGTGCCAGCAGCTTTAGACAGTCAGACAATTCACCCCTCCACTTT
TRBJ1-2,TRBD1,few,TRBV5-1,CASSLVGGELGYTF,TGCGCCAGCAGCTTGGTAGGGGGCGAATTGGGCTACACCTTC
TRBJ1-1,TRBD1,few,TRBV29-1,CSGGQGAEVGTEAFF,TGCAGCGGGGGACAGGGGGCTGAGGTGGGCACTGAAGCTTTCTTT
TRBJ2-5,TRBD2,few,TRBV4-2,CASSQDSGERETQYF,TGTGCCAGCAGCCAAGATAGCGGGGAAAGGGAGACCCAGTACTTC
TRBJ2-3,TRBD2,-,TRBV5-4,CASSLVSGGANTQYF,TGTGCCAGCAGCTTGGTGAGCGGGGGGGCGAATACGCAGTATTTT
TRBJ2-4,-,-,TRBV7-2,CASSRVPSGKNIQYF,TGTGCCAGCAGCCGCGTACCCAGCGGCAAAAACATTCAGTACTTC
TRBJ2-4,-,-,TRBV7-2,CASTSGGNIQYF,TGTGCCAGCACCAGTGGGGGGAACATTCAGTACTTC
TRBJ2-7,-,-,TRBV9,CASSVAGGEAYEQYF,TGTGCCAGCAGCGTAGCTGGCGGGGAAGCCTACGAGCAGTACTTC
TRBJ1-2,TRBD1,-,TRBV18,CASSPLTGKYAGYTF,TGTGCCAGCTCGCCCTTGACAGGGAAGTACGCCGGCTACACCTTC
TRBJ2-5,-,-,TRBV7-2,CASSSDTYLTQYF,TGTGCCAGCAGCTCGGACACCTATCTGACCCAGTACTTC
TRBJ1-3,TRBD1,few,TRBV30,CAWSRQGFAGNTIYF,TGTGCCTGGAGTCGACAGGGCTTTGCTGGAAACACCATATATTTT
TRBJ1-1,-,once,TRBV16,CASSPQAGAAFF,TGTGCCAGCAGCCCCCAGGCGGGAGCGGCTTTCTTT
TRBJ1-2,-,-,TRBV12-5,CASGFTGIPYGYTF,TGTGCTAGTGGTTTTACAGGGATCCCCTATGGCTACACCTTC
TRBJ2-7,-,few,TRBV29-1,CSVAAGSGEQYF,TGCAGCGTTGCAGCGGGCTCTGGCGAGCAGTACTTC
TRBJ2-5,-,few,TRBV25-1,CASSARDQETQYF,TGTGCCAGCAGTGCCCGGGACCAAGAGACCCAGTACTTC
TRBJ2-3,-,-,TRBV7-2,CASSLGSPQYF,TGTGCCAGCAGCTTGGGCTCTCCGCAGTATTTT
TRBJ2-3,-,few,TRBV29-1,CSVDGLLGPDTQYF,TGCAGCGTTGACGGTCTCCTGGGCCCAGATACGCAGTATTTT
TRBJ1-1,-,few,TRBV4-1,CASSGRQWELVGGTEAFF,TGCGCCAGCAGCGGACGTCAGTGGGAACTTGTGGGGGGCACTGAAGCTTTCTTT
TRBJ2-7,-,few,TRBV2,CASSVSGTPSYEQYF,TGTGCCAGCAGTGTCTCAGGGACACCCTCCTACGAGCAGTACTTC
TRBJ1-2,-,-,TRBV29-1,CSVDVLGWGAENGYTF,TGCAGCGTTGATGTGCTAGGGTGGGGAGCTGAAAATGGCTACACCTTC
TRBJ2-1,TRBD1,-,TRBV9,CASSTEDRVWNEQFF,TGTGCCAGCAGCACCGAGGACAGGGTATGGAATGAGCAGTTCTTC
TRBJ1-2,TRBD1,-,TRBV9,CASSSLTGDPYGYTF,TGTGCCAGCAGCTCCCTTACAGGGGACCCCTATGGCTACACCTTC
TRBJ2-6,-,few,TRBV7-2,CASSFRVSGANVLTF,TGTGCCAGCAGCTTCAGGGTGTCAGGGGCCAACGTCCTGACTTTC
TRBJ2-3,-,few,TRBV5-1,CASSLGQVTDTQYF,TGCGCCAGCAGCTTGGGGCAGGTTACAGATACGCAGTATTTT
TRBJ1-1,-,-,TRBV9,CASSVEGRSNTEAFF,TGTGCCAGCAGCGTAGAGGGGAGGTCGAACACTGAAGCTTTCTTT
TRBJ2-7,TRBD1,-,TRBV7-2,CASSLQGAAGGNEQYF,TGTGCCAGCAGCTTACAGGGTGCGGCAGGGGGCAACGAGCAGTACTTC
TRBJ2-1,TRBD1,-,TRBV7-3,CASSLGPGQGNEQFF,TGTGCCAGCAGCCTAGGACCCGGACAGGGCAATGAGCAGTTCTTC
TRBJ1-6,-,-,TRBV6-6,CASSFRFNSPLHF,TGTGCCAGCAGTTTCAGGTTTAATTCACCCCTCCACTTT
TRBJ2-3,-,few,TRBV15,CATRGLRNTDTQYF,TGTGCCACCAGGGGACTGAGGAACACAGATACGCAGTATTTT
TRBJ2-5,-,few,TRBV28,CASSSQVEQYF,TGTGCCAGCAGTTCACAGGTTGAGCAGTACTTC
TRBJ1-1,TRBD1,-,TRBV30,CAWRPTGGATEAFF,TGTGCCTGGAGACCCACAGGGGGAGCGACTGAAGCTTTCTTT
TRBJ1-5,-,-,TRBV7-9,CASSISGESNQPQHF,TGTGCCAGCAGCATTAGCGGCGAGAGCAATCAGCCCCAGCATTTT
TRBJ2-7,TRBD1,-,TRBV9,CASSVEGQGSTYEQYF,TGTGCCAGCAGCGTAGAAGGACAGGGGTCGACCTACGAGCAGTACTTC
TRBJ2-2,TRBD2,-,TRBV11-2,CASSHRGLAGGLNTGELFF,TGTGCCAGCAGCCATCGGGGACTAGCGGGGGGGCTGAACACCGGGGAGCTGTTTTTT
TRBJ1-1,TRBD1,few,TRBV2,CASRGQGNTEAFF,TGTGCCAGCAGGGGACAGGGGAACACTGAAGCTTTCTTT
TRBJ2-7,-,-,TRBV28,CASSFRVYEQYF,TGTGCCAGCAGTTTTAGAGTCTACGAGCAGTACTTC
TRBJ2-7,-,-,TRBV6-5,CASRRQQGTTYEQYF,TGTGCCAGCAGGAGACAACAGGGTACGACCTACGAGCAGTACTTC
TRBJ2-2,TRBD1,few,TRBV6-5,CASSSPTRGRGELFF,TGTGCCAGCAGTTCGCCTACCAGGGGGCGCGGGGAGCTGTTTTTT
TRBJ2-7,TRBD1,-,TRBV27,CASSLGGQGPYEQYF,TGTGCCAGCAGTTTAGGGGGACAGGGCCCCTACGAGCAGTACTTC
TRBJ1-3,-,-,TRBV2,CASSGGGRGNTIYF,TGTGCCAGCAGTGGAGGGGGTCGTGGAAACACCATATATTTT
TRBJ2-5,-,few,TRBV7-9,CASSLLRVETQYF,TGTGCCAGCAGCTTACTCAGGGTCGAGACCCAGTACTTC
TRBJ1-2,-,-,TRBV10-3,CAISERAGDGYTF,TGTGCCATCAGTGAGAGGGCAGGGGATGGCTACACCTTC
TRBJ2-5,TRBD2,-,TRBV29-1,CSGLAGGKETQYF,TGCAGCGGGCTAGCGGGGGGGAAAGAGACCCAGTACTTC